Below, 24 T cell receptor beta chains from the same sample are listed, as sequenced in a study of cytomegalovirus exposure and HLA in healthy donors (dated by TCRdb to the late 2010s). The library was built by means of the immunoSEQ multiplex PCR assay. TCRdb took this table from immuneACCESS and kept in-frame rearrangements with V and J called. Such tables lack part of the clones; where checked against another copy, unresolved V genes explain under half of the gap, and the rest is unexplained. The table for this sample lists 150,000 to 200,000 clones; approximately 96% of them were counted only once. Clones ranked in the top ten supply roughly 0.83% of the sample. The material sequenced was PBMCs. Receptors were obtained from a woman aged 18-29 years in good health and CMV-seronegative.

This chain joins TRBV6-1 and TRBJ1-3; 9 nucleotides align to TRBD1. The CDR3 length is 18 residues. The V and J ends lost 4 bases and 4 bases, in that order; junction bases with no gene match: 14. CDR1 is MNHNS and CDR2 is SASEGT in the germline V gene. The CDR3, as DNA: TGTGCCAGCAGTGCCACCGGGACAGGGAGTACAGTCGGAAACACCATATATTTT. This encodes CASSATGTGSTVGNTIYF.

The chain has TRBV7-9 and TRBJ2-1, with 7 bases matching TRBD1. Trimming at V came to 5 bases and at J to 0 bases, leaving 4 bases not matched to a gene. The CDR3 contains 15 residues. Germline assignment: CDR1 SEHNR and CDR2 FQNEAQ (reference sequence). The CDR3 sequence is CASSRAGGSYNEQFF. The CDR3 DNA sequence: TGTGCCAGCAGCCGCGCAGGGGGCTCCTACAATGAGCAGTTCTTC. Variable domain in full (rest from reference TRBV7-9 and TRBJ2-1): DTGVSQNPRHKITKRGQNVTFRCDPISEHNRLYWYRQTLGQGPEFLTYFQNEAQLEKSRLLSDRFSAERPKGSFSTLEIQRTEQGDSAMYLCASSRAGGSYNEQFFGPGTRLTVL.

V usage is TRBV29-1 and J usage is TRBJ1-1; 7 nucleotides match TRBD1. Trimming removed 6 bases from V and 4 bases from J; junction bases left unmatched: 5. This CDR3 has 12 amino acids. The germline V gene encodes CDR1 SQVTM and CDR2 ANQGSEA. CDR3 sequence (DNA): TGCAGCGTCCGTCCAGGGGGCACTGAAGCTTTCTTT. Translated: CSVRPGGTEAFF. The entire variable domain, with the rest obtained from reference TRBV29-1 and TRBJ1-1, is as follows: SAVISQKPSRDICQRGTSLTIQCQVDSQVTMMFWYRQQPGQSLTLIATANQGSEATYESGFVIDKFPISRPNLTFSTLTVSNMSPEDSSIYLCSVRPGGTEAFFGQGTRLTVV.

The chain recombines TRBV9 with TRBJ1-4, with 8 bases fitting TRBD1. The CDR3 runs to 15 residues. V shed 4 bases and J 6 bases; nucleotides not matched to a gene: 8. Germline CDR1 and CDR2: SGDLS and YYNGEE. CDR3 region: CASSPSQGGDEKLFF. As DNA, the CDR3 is TGTGCCAGCAGCCCCTCACAGGGGGGGGATGAAAAACTGTTTTTT.

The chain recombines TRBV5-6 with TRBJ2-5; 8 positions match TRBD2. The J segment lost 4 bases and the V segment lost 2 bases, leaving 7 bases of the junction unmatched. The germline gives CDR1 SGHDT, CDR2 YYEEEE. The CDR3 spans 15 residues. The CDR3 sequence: CASSFVLAAGETQYF. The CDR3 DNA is TGTGCCAGCAGCTTCGTACTAGCGGCGGGAGAGACCCAGTACTTC.

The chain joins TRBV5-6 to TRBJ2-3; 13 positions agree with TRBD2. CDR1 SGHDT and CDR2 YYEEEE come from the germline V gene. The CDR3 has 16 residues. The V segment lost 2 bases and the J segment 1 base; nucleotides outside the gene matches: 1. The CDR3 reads CASSFGLAGGTDTQYF. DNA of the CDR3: TGTGCCAGCAGCTTCGGACTAGCGGGGGGCACAGATACGCAGTATTTT.

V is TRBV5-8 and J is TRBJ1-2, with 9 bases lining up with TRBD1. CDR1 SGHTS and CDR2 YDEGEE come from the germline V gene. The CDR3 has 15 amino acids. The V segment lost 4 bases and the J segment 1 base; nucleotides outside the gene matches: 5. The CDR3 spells CASSPTGGVNYGYTF. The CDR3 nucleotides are TGTGCCAGCAGCCCGACAGGGGGAGTTAACTATGGCTACACCTTC.

The CDR3 region has the DNA TGTGCCAGCAGCCCCCGGACAGGGGCAACCTATAATTCACCCCTCCACTTT. As protein: CASSPRTGATYNSPLHF. The chain recombines TRBV4-2 with TRBJ1-6; TRBD1 aligns across 9 bases. The junction had 6 bases not matched to a gene; V was cut back by 4 bases and J by 2 bases. Per germline, CDR1 LGHNA and CDR2 YNFKEQ. The CDR3 length is 17 residues.

CDR3 in amino acids: CASSPIMGQGTEAFF. The CDR3 region has the DNA TGTGCCAGCAGTCCAATAATGGGACAGGGCACTGAAGCTTTCTTT. The rearrangement links TRBV2 to TRBJ1-1; 9 bases agree with TRBD1. Trimming at V came to 5 bases and at J to 4 bases, leaving 8 bases not matched to a gene. The CDR3 has 15 residues. Germline CDR1 is SNHLY and CDR2 is FYNNEI.

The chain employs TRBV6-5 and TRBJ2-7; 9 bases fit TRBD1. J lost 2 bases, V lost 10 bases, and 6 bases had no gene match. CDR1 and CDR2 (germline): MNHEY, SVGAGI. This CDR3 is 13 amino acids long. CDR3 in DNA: TGTGCCACCCTTGGGACAGGGCCCTACGAGCAGTACTTC. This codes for CATLGTGPYEQYF.

The chain's CDR3 is CASSILGQGFLLETGELFF. The CDR3 coding sequence is TGTGCCAGTAGTATATTGGGACAGGGGTTTCTTCTGGAGACCGGGGAGCTGTTTTTT. V is TRBV19 and J is TRBJ2-2; 10 bases align to TRBD1. J was trimmed by 5 bases and V by 2 bases; bases with no gene match: 14. This CDR3 is built from 19 residues. From germline, CDR1 is LNHDA and CDR2 SQIVND (reference sequence).

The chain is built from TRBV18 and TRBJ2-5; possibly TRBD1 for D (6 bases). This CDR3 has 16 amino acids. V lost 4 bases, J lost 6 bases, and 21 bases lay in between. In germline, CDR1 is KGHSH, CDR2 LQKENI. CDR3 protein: CASSRLAGVREKTQYF. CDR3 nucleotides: TGTGCCAGCTCACGTTTGGCAGGGGTCAGGGAAAAGACCCAGTACTTC.

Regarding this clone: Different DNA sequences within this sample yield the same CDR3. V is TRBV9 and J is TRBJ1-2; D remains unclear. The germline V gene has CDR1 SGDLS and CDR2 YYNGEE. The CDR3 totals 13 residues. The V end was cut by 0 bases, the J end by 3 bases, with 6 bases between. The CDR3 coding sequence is TGTGCCAGCAGCGTAGGCGGTGACTATGGCTACACCTTC. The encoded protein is CASSVGGDYGYTF.

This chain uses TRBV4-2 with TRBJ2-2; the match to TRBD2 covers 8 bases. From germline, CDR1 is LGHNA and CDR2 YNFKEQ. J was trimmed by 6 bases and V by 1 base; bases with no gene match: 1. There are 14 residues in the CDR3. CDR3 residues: CASSQVGGAGELFF. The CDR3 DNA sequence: TGTGCCAGCAGCCAAGTCGGGGGGGCCGGGGAGCTGTTTTTT.

The CDR3 spells CASSSGTGHGYTF. The CDR3 DNA follows: TGCGCCAGCAGCTCCGGGACAGGGCATGGCTACACCTTC. This chain uses TRBV5-1 with TRBJ1-2; 9 positions match TRBD1. Trimming cost V 3 bases and J 6 bases; bases outside gene matches: 3. The CDR3 length is 13 residues. Germline lookup yields CDR1 SGHRS and CDR2 YFSETQ.

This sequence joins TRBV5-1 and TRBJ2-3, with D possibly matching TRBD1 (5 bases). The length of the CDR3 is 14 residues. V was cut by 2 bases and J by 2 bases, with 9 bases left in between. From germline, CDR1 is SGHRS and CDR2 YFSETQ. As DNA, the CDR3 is TGCGCCAGCAGCTTAGGGGTTACCACAGATACGCAGTATTTT. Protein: CASSLGVTTDTQYF.

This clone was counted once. CDR3 loop: CASSEGGIKAFF. The DNA of the CDR3 is TGTGCCAGCAGTGAAGGAGGGATAAAGGCTTTCTTT. The rearrangement links TRBV2 to TRBJ1-1; D remains unclear. Germline V lookup: CDR1 SNHLY, CDR2 FYNNEI. V was pared by 1 base and J by 11 bases, with 11 bases between. This CDR3 region has 12 residues.

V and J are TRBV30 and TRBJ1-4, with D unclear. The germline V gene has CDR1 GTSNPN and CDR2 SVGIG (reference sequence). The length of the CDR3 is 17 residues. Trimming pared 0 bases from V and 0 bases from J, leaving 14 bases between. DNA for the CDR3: TGTGCCTGGAGTGTTACGCCCCAACCTACAACTAATGAAAAACTGTTTTTT. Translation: CAWSVTPQPTTNEKLFF.

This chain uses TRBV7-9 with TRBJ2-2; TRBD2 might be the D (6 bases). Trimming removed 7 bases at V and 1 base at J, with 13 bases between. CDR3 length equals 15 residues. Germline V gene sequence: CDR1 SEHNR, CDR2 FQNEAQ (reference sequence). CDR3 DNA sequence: TGTGCCAGCACCGAACGGAGGGGGAACACCGGGGAGCTGTTTTTT. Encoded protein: CASTERRGNTGELFF.

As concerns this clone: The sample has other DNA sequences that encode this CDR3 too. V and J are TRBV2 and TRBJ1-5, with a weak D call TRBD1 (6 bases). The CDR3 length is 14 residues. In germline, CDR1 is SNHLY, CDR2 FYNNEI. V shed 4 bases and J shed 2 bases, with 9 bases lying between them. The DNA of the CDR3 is TGTGCCAGCAGTGCCAGGGGTGGCAATCAGCCCCAGCATTTT. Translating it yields CASSARGGNQPQHF.

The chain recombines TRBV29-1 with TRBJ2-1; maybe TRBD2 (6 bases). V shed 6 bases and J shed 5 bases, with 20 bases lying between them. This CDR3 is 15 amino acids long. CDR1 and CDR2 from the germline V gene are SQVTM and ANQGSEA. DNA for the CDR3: TGCAGCGTAGCTCGACTAGTGGGGCCCGACAATGAGCAGTTCTTC. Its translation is CSVARLVGPDNEQFF.

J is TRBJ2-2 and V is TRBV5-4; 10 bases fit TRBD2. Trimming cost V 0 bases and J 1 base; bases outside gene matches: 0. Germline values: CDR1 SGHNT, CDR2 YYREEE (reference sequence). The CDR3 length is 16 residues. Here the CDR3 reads CASSLASGGNTGELFF. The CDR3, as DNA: TGTGCCAGCAGCTTGGCTAGCGGGGGGAACACCGGGGAGCTGTTTTTT. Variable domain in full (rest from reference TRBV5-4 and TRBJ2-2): ETGVTQSPTHLIKTRGQQVTLRCSSQSGHNTVSWYQQALGQGPQFIFQYYREEENGRGNFPPRFSGLQFPNYSSELNVNALELDDSALYLCASSLASGGNTGELFFGEGSRLTVL.

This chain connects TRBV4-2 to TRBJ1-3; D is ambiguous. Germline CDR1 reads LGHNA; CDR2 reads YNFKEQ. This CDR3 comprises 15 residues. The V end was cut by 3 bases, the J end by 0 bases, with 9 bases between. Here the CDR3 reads CASSQEGGSGNTIYF. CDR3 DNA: TGTGCCAGCAGCCAGGAGGGAGGCTCTGGAAACACCATATATTTT.

This CDR3 is CASSLFQGIEQFF. The DNA for the CDR3 is TGTGCCAGCAGTCTCTTCCAGGGGATTGAGCAGTTCTTC. The chain is built from TRBV2 and TRBJ2-1; possibly TRBD1 for D (6 bases). The CDR3 is 13 residues long. CDR1 and CDR2 (germline): SNHLY, FYNNEI. Between the trimmed V and J ends, which lost 5 bases and 9 bases, there was a span of 14 bases.